What follows are 32 T cell receptor beta chains derived from one specimen sequenced in a study of T cells in Graves' hyperthyroidism and ophthalmopathy. The investigators amplified TCR beta CDR3 regions from RNA transcripts. In the first-round RT-PCR of the TCR CDR3, the HTBI primer set was used. TCRdb used MiXCR to reprocess the multiplex PCR reads, holding one entry per CDR3 protein. The sample carries hundreds of thousands of distinct CDR3 sequences, around 15% recorded once. Material: blood. The receptors were gathered from a young woman with Graves' hyperthyroidism.

The chain recombines TRBV5-5 with TRBJ2-3; D possibly matches TRBD1 or TRBD2 (5 bases each). Germline CDR1 and CDR2: SGHKS and YYEKEE (reference sequence). The CDR3 sequence is 15 residues long. V was pared by 1 base and J by 8 bases, with 17 bases between. The CDR3 sequence: CASSLNVRGYGTQYF. The CDR3 bases are TGTGCCAGCAGCTTGAACGTGAGGGGATATGGTACGCAGTATTTT. The whole variable domain, filled in from reference TRBV5-5 and TRBJ2-3, reads DAGVTQSPTHLIKTRGQQVTLRCSPISGHKSVSWYQQVLGQGPQFIFQYYEKEERGRGNFPDRFSARQFPNYSSELNVNALLLGDSALYLCASSLNVRGYGTQYFGPGTRLTVL.

The V call is TRBV11-2, the J call TRBJ2-5; 10 positions match TRBD2. J lost 4 bases, V lost 1 base, and 6 bases had no gene match. The CDR3 loop spans 16 amino acids. From germline, CDR1 is SGHAT and CDR2 FQNNGV. DNA for the CDR3: TGTGCCAGCAGCTTAGCCCCCGGGACTAGCGCAGAGACCCAGTACTTC. This translates into CASSLAPGTSAETQYF.

The V call is TRBV6-1, the J call TRBJ2-3; TRBD1 or TRBD2 may be the D gene (6 bases each). The germline V gene encodes CDR1 MNHNS and CDR2 SASEGT. Trimming took 5 bases from V and 6 from J, leaving 24 bases between them. CDR3 length: 17 amino acids. The chain's CDR3 is CASSRTRGGWGADTQYF. The CDR3 bases are TGTGCCAGCAGTCGCACCCGAGGGGGGTGGGGCGCGGATACGCAGTATTTT.

This clonotype was counted only a few times. J is TRBJ1-5 and V is TRBV15; D is possibly TRBD1 (6 bases). Germline CDR1 reads LNHNV; CDR2 reads YYDKDF (reference sequence). CDR3 size: 14 residues. V lost 4 bases and J 2 bases, leaving 9 bases between the germline ends. The CDR3 region is CATSTRQGNQPQHF. CDR3 DNA: TGTGCCACCAGCACAAGACAGGGCAATCAGCCCCAGCATTTT.

The J gene is TRBJ2-1, the V gene TRBV15; TRBD2 might be the D (6 bases). Germline lookup yields CDR1 LNHNV and CDR2 YYDKDF (reference sequence). This CDR3 contains 15 residues. V lost 3 bases to trimming and J lost 7 bases, with 16 bases between them. CDR3 in amino acids: CATSSRDSWRNEQFF. Written as DNA, the CDR3 is TGTGCCACCAGCAGTAGGGACTCTTGGAGGAATGAGCAGTTCTTC. The entire variable domain, with the rest obtained from reference TRBV15 and TRBJ2-1, is as follows: DAMVIQNPRYQVTQFGKPVTLSCSQTLNHNVMYWYQQKSSQAPKLLFHYYDKDFNNEADTPDNFQSRRPNTSFCFLDIRSPGLGDTAMYLCATSSRDSWRNEQFFGPGTRLTVL.

The gene calls are TRBV27 and TRBJ2-7; D remains ambiguous. CDR3 length: 15 amino acids. Between the trimmed V and J ends, which lost 3 bases and 2 bases, there was a span of 14 bases. The V gene's germline CDR1 is MNHEY and CDR2 SMNVEV (reference sequence). The CDR3 sequence: CASSLSIAVPYEQYF. The CDR3 DNA reads TGTGCCAGCAGTTTGTCGATAGCCGTCCCCTACGAGCAGTACTTC.

This clonotype has ten or more counts. The V gene is TRBV5-6, the J gene TRBJ1-1; TRBD1 matches at 8 bases. Germline values: CDR1 SGHDT, CDR2 YYEEEE. The CDR3 contains 14 residues. V dropped 3 bases and J dropped 2; count of bases not matched to a gene: 3. The CDR3 DNA is TGTGCCAGCAGCTACGGACAGGGTAACACTGAAGCTTTCTTT. Its protein is CASSYGQGNTEAFF.

There are a few counts of this clonotype. J is TRBJ2-3 and V is TRBV29-1; D may be TRBD1 (5 bases). The CDR3 is 14 amino acids. Trimming pared 6 bases from V and 1 base from J, leaving 14 bases between. CDR1 is SQVTM and CDR2 is ANQGSEA in the germline V gene. For the CDR3, the DNA is TGCAGCGTGGCCCCCAGGGCCCGCACAGATACGCAGTATTTT. Its translation is CSVAPRARTDTQYF.

This clonotype was seen at least ten times. The chain links TRBV28 to TRBJ2-7; tentatively, D is TRBD1 (5 bases). CDR1 and CDR2 from the germline V gene are MDHEN and SYDVKM. V was shortened by 3 bases and J by 5 bases, with 26 bases between the two germline ends. CDR3 size: 18 residues. The CDR3 sequence is CASSFSPSNWQGKDEQYF. In DNA, the CDR3 is TGTGCCAGCAGTTTCAGTCCATCAAATTGGCAGGGTAAGGACGAGCAGTACTTC. Based on the CDR3 plus reference TRBV28 and TRBJ2-7, the full variable domain is DVKVTQSSRYLVKRTGEKVFLECVQDMDHENMFWYRQDPGLGLRLIYFSYDVKMKEKGDIPEGYSVSREKKERFSLILESASTNQTSMYLCASSFSPSNWQGKDEQYFGPGTRLTVT.

This clonotype was seen repeatedly, ten times or more. The genes are TRBV12-3 or TRBV12-4 and TRBJ2-5, with 10 bases lining up with TRBD2. After removal of 4 bases from V and 5 bases from J, the junction contained 7 bases not matched to a gene. This CDR3 is 15 amino acids long. CDR3 coding DNA: TGTGCCAGCAGTTGGGCTAGCGGGAGTGGTGAGACCCAGTACTTC. Residues: CASSWASGSGETQYF.

This clonotype has at least ten counts. J is TRBJ1-1 and V is TRBV29-1; no clear D gene. The V end was cut by 5 bases, the J end by 4 bases, with 8 bases between. Germline CDR1 and CDR2: SQVTM and ANQGSEA. This CDR3 has 11 amino acids. CDR3 protein: CSVHRPTEAFF. The CDR3 DNA is TGCAGCGTTCACAGACCCACTGAAGCTTTCTTT.

V is TRBV19 and J is TRBJ1-1; TRBD1 aligns across 7 bases. With V trimmed by 7 bases and J by 0 bases, 5 bases remained unmatched. Per germline, CDR1 LNHDA and CDR2 SQIVND (reference sequence). The CDR3 is 14 amino acids. CDR3 DNA sequence: TGTGCCAGTATAGGGGGACAGTTGAACACTGAAGCTTTCTTT. This translates into CASIGGQLNTEAFF.

J is TRBJ2-3 and V is TRBV20-1; TRBD2 is a possible D gene (5 bases). CDR3 length equals 16 residues. V lost 0 bases and J lost 2, with 15 bases in between. The germline V gene has CDR1 DFQATT and CDR2 SNEGSKA (reference sequence). The CDR3 reads CSARERWERTTDTQYF. The DNA of the CDR3 is TGCAGTGCTAGAGAGCGGTGGGAGCGGACCACAGATACGCAGTATTTT.

This clonotype has ten or more counts. The chain joins TRBV11-2 to TRBJ2-7; 11 bases line up with TRBD2. Germline V gene lookup returns CDR1 SGHAT and CDR2 FQNNGV. The V gene end was trimmed by 6 bases and the J gene end by 4 bases; junction bases not matched to a gene: 14. The CDR3 is made up of 17 amino acids. The CDR3 loop is CASRRPRLAGIDYEQYF. The DNA of the CDR3 is TGTGCCAGCAGGCGCCCGAGACTAGCGGGGATCGATTACGAGCAGTACTTC.

This clonotype came up a few times. The rearrangement uses TRBV11-2 and TRBJ1-2; D is undetermined. Germline CDR1 reads SGHAT; CDR2 reads FQNNGV. V was pared by 8 bases and J by 4 bases, with 14 bases between. The CDR3 runs to 13 residues. The chain's CDR3 is CASVPQEGYGYTF. Here the CDR3 DNA reads TGTGCCAGCGTCCCCCAGGAGGGCTATGGCTACACCTTC.

The chain uses TRBV29-1 and TRBJ2-5; 8 nucleotides line up with TRBD2. The CDR3 has 12 residues. Germline CDR1 and CDR2: SQVTM and ANQGSEA. J lost 7 bases, V lost 8 bases, and 9 bases had no gene match. CDR3 nucleotides: TGCAGCCCCTGGGGGGCGGGGGGGACCCAGTACTTC. Translated: CSPWGAGGTQYF.

This clonotype was seen only once. The chain joins TRBV4-1 to TRBJ1-4; TRBD1 is a possible D gene (6 bases). CDR3 size: 21 residues. Per the germline V gene, CDR1 is MGHRA and CDR2 is YSYEKL. V was trimmed by 3 bases and J by 1 base, leaving 27 bases between them. The chain's CDR3 is CASSHRWAGHRFGETNEKLFF. The CDR3 DNA follows: TGCGCCAGCAGCCATCGCTGGGCGGGACACCGATTCGGGGAAACTAATGAAAAACTGTTTTTT.

This clonotype was picked up many times. V usage is TRBV6-2 or TRBV6-3 and J usage is TRBJ2-5, with 9 bases matching TRBD2. Trimming took 0 bases from V and 1 from J; bases not matched to a gene: 6. The CDR3 sequence is 17 residues long. The germline CDR1 and CDR2 sequences are MNHEY and SVGEGT. The CDR3 DNA reads TGTGCCAGCAGTTACTCGGCCCTAGCGGGGCTCCAAGAGACCCAGTACTTC. Amino acid sequence: CASSYSALAGLQETQYF.

The rearrangement uses TRBV20-1 and TRBJ2-2, with D unclear. This CDR3 is 13 amino acids long. Germline loops: CDR1 DFQATT, CDR2 SNEGSKA (reference sequence). Trimming stripped 1 base from V and 5 bases from J, with 8 bases between. In nucleotides, the CDR3 is TGCAGTGCTAGAGTGGCTACTACCGGGGAGCTGTTTTTT. This translates into CSARVATTGELFF.

This clonotype was found many times. The chain uses TRBV7-3 and TRBJ2-1; D gene uncertain. The V gene lost 5 bases and the J gene lost 0 bases, with 11 bases spanning the gap. Germline V gene sequence: CDR1 SGHTA, CDR2 FQGTGA. This CDR3 contains 15 residues. This CDR3 reads CASSPRRGSYNEQFF. Written as DNA, the CDR3 is TGTGCCAGCAGCCCGCGCCGCGGCTCCTACAATGAGCAGTTCTTC.

This clonotype has at least ten counts. The rearrangement joins TRBV7-9 to TRBJ2-5; the match to TRBD2 covers 10 bases. Trimming took 6 bases from V and 4 from J; bases not matched to a gene: 11. CDR1 is SEHNR and CDR2 is FQNEAQ in the germline V gene (reference sequence). CDR3 length equals 16 residues. This CDR3 is CASRTSGQAALETQYF. The CDR3 bases are TGTGCCAGCAGGACTAGCGGGCAGGCCGCGCTAGAGACCCAGTACTTC.

The chain uses TRBV5-1 and TRBJ2-2; D gene ambiguous. This CDR3 comprises 14 residues. Trimming left V 5 bases short and J 1 base short, with 9 bases between. The V gene's germline CDR1 is SGHRS and CDR2 YFSETQ. CDR3 DNA: TGCGCCAGCAGTGCGGTCCAGAACACCGGGGAGCTGTTTTTT. Protein product: CASSAVQNTGELFF.

This clonotype was detected a few times. The CDR3 bases are TGCGCCAGCAGGACAGGGACGGGTCAGCCCCAGCATTTT. Its protein product is CASRTGTGQPQHF. This chain uses TRBV5-1 with TRBJ1-5; TRBD1 agrees at 7 bases. After removal of 5 bases from V and 6 bases from J, the junction contained 5 bases not matched to a gene. This CDR3 region has 13 residues. CDR1 SGHRS and CDR2 YFSETQ come from the germline V gene.

This clonotype has more than one count but fewer than ten. V is TRBV6-2 or TRBV6-3 and J is TRBJ2-1, with 8 nucleotides matching TRBD2. The CDR3 runs 13 residues. Germline loops: CDR1 MNHEY, CDR2 SVGEGT. V was pared by 5 bases and J by 12 bases, with 9 bases of the junction left unmatched. The CDR3 protein is CASSSFSRGGQFF. CDR3 nucleotide sequence: TGTGCCAGCAGTAGCTTCTCCCGGGGGGGGCAGTTCTTC.

V usage is TRBV6-1 and J usage is TRBJ1-4, with unresolved D. V lost 5 bases, J lost 0 bases, and 10 bases lay in between. The CDR3 covers 15 residues. Germline V CDR1 and CDR2: MNHNS, SASEGT. CDR3 sequence: CASSRTPATNEKLFF. CDR3 coding DNA: TGTGCCAGCAGTCGGACCCCAGCAACTAATGAAAAACTGTTTTTT.

The chain is built from TRBV5-1 and TRBJ2-1; 8 positions match TRBD2. Germline V gene lookup returns CDR1 SGHRS and CDR2 YFSETQ. After removal of 5 bases from V and 7 bases from J, the junction contained 17 bases not matched to a gene. The CDR3 has 17 amino acids. CDR3 amino acids: CASSNQPGLGNANEQFF. The CDR3 nucleotides read TGCGCCAGCAGTAATCAACCGGGACTAGGAAATGCAAATGAGCAGTTCTTC.

This clonotype showed up many times. CDR3 residues: CASSYGGTNQPQHF. The DNA for the CDR3 is TGTGCCAGCAGTTACGGGGGGACCAATCAGCCCCAGCATTTT. The chain couples TRBV6-2 or TRBV6-3 to TRBJ1-5; possibly TRBD1 for D (5 bases). The ends were cut back, 2 bases at V and 3 bases at J, with 8 bases in the middle. There are 14 residues in the CDR3. Germline V CDR1 and CDR2: MNHEY, SVGEGT.

V gene TRBV24-1 combines with J gene TRBJ1-5; D not certain. The germline V and J ends were trimmed by 3 bases and 0 bases, with 17 bases remaining between them. The length of the CDR3 is 18 residues. CDR1 is KGHDR and CDR2 is SFDVKD in the germline V gene. The CDR3 loop is CATSDRHASPYSNQPQHF. CDR3 bases: TGTGCCACCAGTGATCGTCATGCCTCCCCTTATAGCAATCAGCCCCAGCATTTT.

About this clonotype: Since a much larger clone is just one base distant, this may be a read error. The rearrangement joins TRBV7-2 to TRBJ2-7; 7 nucleotides align to TRBD2. Germline V gene data show CDR1 as SGHTA and CDR2 as FQGNSA. This CDR3 has 13 amino acids. CDR3 in DNA: TGTGCCAGCAGCTCCCTCAGCGGGGACGAGCGGTACTTC. It codes for CASSSLSGDERYF.

This clonotype was counted many times. The chain combines TRBV10-1 with TRBJ1-1; 8 nucleotides match TRBD1. The CDR3 has 16 residues. The germline gives CDR1 WNHNN, CDR2 SYGVQD (reference sequence). V lost 3 bases to trimming and J lost 4 bases; unmatched junction nucleotides: 10. The CDR3 DNA is TGCGCCAGCAGTGACCCTAAACGGACAGGGAGCACTGAAGCTTTCTTT. Protein: CASSDPKRTGSTEAFF.

The chain has TRBV7-9 and TRBJ2-2; D may be TRBD1 (5 bases). V was clipped by 2 bases and J by 7 bases, with 11 bases between them. From germline, CDR1 is SEHNR and CDR2 FQNEAQ (reference sequence). The CDR3 runs 14 residues. The chain's CDR3 is CASSLRTSGGELFF. CDR3 nucleotide sequence: TGTGCCAGCAGCTTAAGGACATCAGGCGGGGAGCTGTTTTTT.

The rearrangement links TRBV6-1 to TRBJ2-5, with unresolved D. Trimming cost V 6 bases and J 2 bases, with 13 bases left between them. Germline CDR1 reads MNHNS; CDR2 reads SASEGT. The CDR3 loop spans 14 amino acids. The CDR3, as DNA: TGTGCCAGCAGGGCGGCCACCGTACAAGAGACCCAGTACTTC. Translated: CASRAATVQETQYF.